This T cell receptor (beta chain) was sequenced for a study of blood T cells in healthy people across ages (dated by TCRdb to the mid-2010s). Background for the entire study: Template switching captured roughly one uniquely barcoded TCR beta cDNA molecule per two T cells in model experiments. Using the same blood draw, the study looked at two additional independent replicas of 1 million unique cDNA reads for two donors, one aged 18 to 30 and the other aged 80 or older. The donors were divided into four age groups: young (average around 16 years), middle-aged (approximately 42), aged (about 62) and long-lived (roughly 82). Using deep sequencing normalized with unique cDNA molecular identifiers, the study measured how TCR beta repertoire diversity changes with age. Study-wide findings and limitations: Estimates of total diversity from one million sequenced T cells were regarded as lower bounds and underestimates. As age increased, observed TCR beta diversity per million T cells dropped in a roughly linear way, and a significant reduction was already evident by age about 40. Because donor CMV infection status was unknown, age-related changes in expanded clonotypes were potentially confounded. The percentage of naive T cells measured by flow cytometry correlated strongly with observed TCR beta diversity. Compared with the aged group, the long-lived group had more naive CD4+ T cells, fewer expanded clones and increased TCR diversity, suggesting age selection. Bulk unsorted PBMC profiling prevented conclusive comparison of naive and antigen-experienced compartments.

About this clonotype itself: No antigen is known for it. Base qualities are not at hand, and no much larger clone is one base apart.

Library method: 5' RACE. The sample was run on an Illumina HiSeq 2500. A second 7 to 11 cycle PCR used a sample-barcoded 5' primer and a J-beta primer mix. A template-switch 5' adaptor carrying 12 random nucleotides introduced a unique molecular identifier onto each TCR beta cDNA molecule. Each sample yielded at least 2.5 million CDR3-containing paired-end reads. The Mint cDNA synthesis kit, primed by a TRBC-specific oligonucleotide, was used to synthesize first-strand cDNA from all RNA. After uracil-DNA glycosylase treatment, a first 18-cycle PCR used universal primers M1SS and BC2_uni_R on all cDNA. The original pipeline was this. For normalization, 1 million high-quality reads, each with a distinct molecular identifier, were randomly selected from each sample. Instead of being binned into consensus sequences, reads with shared molecular identifiers were discarded. CDR3 identification, clonotype clustering and error correction used MiTCR with a Q25 quality threshold and the strictest error-elimination algorithm. Lower-bound total TCR beta diversity was estimated with a nonparametric unseen species model using Euler transformation. Using fastp at Q25 and MiXCR, TCRdb reprocessed the public reads and kept productive beta chains. Here each entry gathers all rows of one CDR3 protein and keeps the most common genes and DNA. The V and J calls, along with clone size, are taken from TCRdb and not from the paper's own processing. The sample has fewer than 1,200,000 distinct CDR3 sequences on record, roughly a quarter of them singletons. The biggest ten clones account for about 0.69% of the sample.

Donors were roughly 40 systemically healthy Caucasian individuals from Russia aged roughly 6 to 90 years. Around 9.7 milliliters of peripheral blood were collected from each donor into EDTA-treated Vacutainer tubes. Ficoll-Paque density-gradient centrifugation was used to isolate PBMCs, with at least 6 million per sample. Trizol reagent was used to extract total RNA from PBMCs, with at least 5 micrograms per sample. For every donor, an aliquot of PBMCs went through flow cytometry to measure the percentages of naive CD45RAhigh/CD27high T cells. This sample also belongs to another study, concerning T cells of mothers and their children. As the second paper documents: Nine systemically healthy Caucasian individuals served as donors, namely three mothers together with their six children. cDNA synthesis consumed the entire amount of extracted RNA, loaded at 1.5 ug RNA in each 15 ul reaction. Sample barcodes and 2-4 random nucleotides were added via the M1S primer in the second PCR. Over 8 million TCR beta CDR3 reads came from each mother, compared with some 3 million reads from each child. In both related and unrelated pairs, thymic selection shapes the output of TCR recombination in a similar way, with inherited differences having only a minor effect. Related mother-child pairs always showed normalized repertoire overlap that was slightly higher than in unrelated mother-child pairs, though the difference was never significant. No persistent microchimeric T cell clones were found, with a detection sensitivity of around 100 clones per million clonotypes. The study used deep NGS to compare TCR beta repertoires of mothers and children, seeking features distinguishing related mother-child pairs from unrelated individuals. Mothers averaged roughly 40 +/- 4 years of age and children averaged around 11 +/- 4 years. After adapter ligation was performed with NEBNext reagents, the libraries were sequenced on an Illumina HiSeq 2000 with 100+100 nt paired-end reads. Mother and child libraries were prepared a month apart and sequenced in separate runs to prevent cross-contamination. Each donor had between roughly 450,000 and 2,300,000 distinct TCR beta clonotypes identified. Naive TCR beta clonotypes were estimated from low-frequency clonotypes matched to each donor's FACS-determined naive share, without sorting.

This receptor was taken from a girl under 10 years old in good health. The specimen was blood.

The CDR3 region has the sequence CASSLAAGQGSYNEQFF. The nucleotide sequence reads TGCGCCAGCAGCTTGGCCGCGGGACAGGGGTCTTACAATGAGCAGTTCTTC. The chain is assembled from TRBV5-1 and TRBJ2-5, and TRBD1 matches 10 of the central bases. With the DNA end fitting TRBJ2-1 better, the J assignment may be wrong. CDR1 and CDR2 are read off the germline V gene as SGHRS and YFSETQ. The CDR3 numbers 17 residues from cysteine through phenylalanine. The entry retains the CDR3 DNA only, 51 bases that are in frame from base 1.